This T cell receptor (beta chain) was captured in a study of blood T cell repertoires in COVID-19. It was during active infection that Seattle patients were enrolled and then longitudinally followed. Authors' analysis steps: Estimation of nucleated cell counts was performed using reference gene primer amplification. Profiling relied on immunoSEQ multiplex PCR, and the TCRdb table lists in-frame clones only, not all of them. V, J and clone size reflect that table, while D and trimming were determined from the DNA. The sample consists of 200,000 to 250,000 clones, 85% to 90% of them appearing once. The sample consisted of peripheral blood. The sequence came from a man aged 30 to 39 with COVID-19, enrolled during active disease.

The CDR3 nucleotides are TGTGCCAGCAGTTTCCAGGGGGCGACTGGAAACACCATATATTTT. This codes for CASSFQGATGNTIYF. J is TRBJ1-3 and V is TRBV2, with 8 bases matching TRBD1. The CDR3 length is 15 residues. Unmatched junction bases numbered 5, after V lost 5 bases and J lost 2 bases. In germline, CDR1 is SNHLY, CDR2 FYNNEI. Using reference TRBV2 and TRBJ1-3 for the parts outside the CDR3, the full variable domain is EPEVTQTPSHQVTQMGQEVILRCVPISNHLYFYWYRQILGQKVEFLVSFYNNEISEKSEIFDDQFSVERPDGSNFTLKIRSTKLEDSAMYFCASSFQGATGNTIYFGEGSWLTVV.